This T cell receptor beta chain derives from a study of shared clonotypes between healthy human individuals. Study-level information: The donor pool was made up of two women and a few men aged 18 to 49. Points from the study as a whole: Naive subsets generally had larger estimated richness than memory subsets. It was expected that sequencing depth would affect clonotype sharing among donors. Roughly 5% of naive CD4 clonotypes were shared across a handful of donors.

CDR1 SSHAT and CDR2 FNYEAQ come from the germline V gene (reference sequence). CDR3 size: 14 residues. This clone was observed a single time. Its antigen remains unknown. The junction and the germline gene differ at one end; a read error may be behind it. Generated by immunoSEQ multiplex PCR, the TCRdb table keeps only in-frame clones and is missing some. The repertoire has roughly 2.6 million clones, about 92% of them found once; the top ten carry over 0.12%. This chain joins TRBV7-7 and TRBJ2-1, with D maybe TRBD1 (6 bases). What was sequenced was naive CD4+ T cells sorted from blood. The subset is: CD45RA+ positively selected. This sequence was found in a man in his late teens or twenties in good health. CDR3 DNA: TGTGCTAGCAGCCCCACAGGGTTGGGCAATGAGCAGTTCTTC. Its translation is CASSPTGLGNEQFF.